This T cell receptor (beta chain) comes out of a study of siplizumab effects on memory and regulatory T cells. General study points: Proliferating Tregs taken from siplizumab cultures were not shown to have a confirmed suppressive function. Neither a naive nor a memory phenotype was assignable to roughly 75-97% of proliferating CD4+ or CD8+ clones. Unstimulated subsets captured only a minor fraction of alloreactive clones.

For this clone: Its antigen remains unknown.

Per individual sample, approximately 100,000 TCR templates were assayed. This table comes from immunoSEQ multiplex PCR, and its TCRdb copy is limited to in-frame clones, with some not included. The sample yields about 100,000 clones, about nine tenths seen once. The length of the CDR3 is 14 residues. In germline, CDR1 is SNHLY, CDR2 FYNNEI. Between the trimmed V and J ends, which lost 1 base and 5 bases, there was a span of 11 bases. The J gene is TRBJ2-5, the V gene TRBV2, with D tentatively TRBD2 (5 bases). The TCR was taken from a human donor in good health. Sequenced: CD4+ T cells sorted from blood. CDR3 nucleotide sequence: TGTGCCAGCAGTGAAGGACTGCAGCGGGAGACCCAGTACTTC. This codes for CASSEGLQRETQYF.